Listed below are T cell receptor beta chains from one sample, sequenced in a study of CD8+ T cells in alopecia areata. TCRdb's table, derived via immunoSEQ multiplex PCR, lists solely in-frame clones and lacks some. The data show about 12,000 clones, 56% seen once. The sequencing input was skin. Receptor source: a human donor with alopecia areata. CDR3s include the opening cysteine and the closing phenylalanine or tryptophan. Each record gives: V gene, clone size, D gene, J gene, CDR3 protein, CDR3 DNA. D genes are given only for firm matches. Not all rows give a size; the values are once, few, many and, for expanded clones, a class.

TRBV29-1,-,TRBD2,TRBJ2-1,CSVERTSGGYNEQFF,TGCAGCGTTGAAAGGACTAGCGGGGGATACAATGAGCAGTTCTTC
TRBV11-2,-,-,TRBJ2-7,CASQLGGYYEQYF,TGTGCCAGCCAACTTGGGGGATACTACGAGCAGTACTTC
TRBV12-2,-,-,TRBJ2-3,CASRLGDRRGSTDTQYF,TGTGCAAGTCGCTTAGGAGACCGCCGGGGCAGCACAGATACGCAGTATTTT
TRBV2,-,TRBD1,TRBJ2-7,CASRPGQGTPWQYF,TGTGCCAGCAGGCCGGGACAGGGGACTCCGTGGCAGTACTTC
TRBV7-9,-,-,TRBJ2-3,CASGGQGDTQYF,TGTGCCAGCGGTGGGCAAGGGGATACGCAGTATTTT
TRBV10-3,few,-,TRBJ2-7,CASRAESYEQYF,TGTGCCAGCAGGGCCGAGAGCTACGAGCAGTACTTC
TRBV7-2,-,TRBD2,TRBJ2-5,CASRGKSGGAGGGETQYF,TGTGCCAGCAGAGGTAAAAGCGGGGGGGCCGGAGGAGGAGAGACCCAGTACTTC
TRBV13,-,-,TRBJ1-1,CASSITGSRTEAFF,TGTGCCAGCAGTATAACAGGGTCGAGGACTGAAGCTTTCTTT
TRBV30,-,TRBD2,TRBJ2-2,CARSGTSGVNTGELFF,TGTGCTCGTTCCGGGACTAGCGGGGTAAACACCGGGGAGCTGTTTTTT
TRBV19,few,TRBD1,TRBJ1-1,CASSTHLQGRNTEAFF,TGTGCCAGTAGTACTCATTTACAGGGGCGGAACACTGAAGCTTTCTTT
TRBV19,-,TRBD1,TRBJ1-2,CASSTGQGYGYTF,TGTGCCAGTAGTACGGGACAGGGATATGGCTACACCTTC
TRBV28,-,TRBD2,TRBJ2-1,CASSLLISGLARYRSSYNEQFF,TGTGCCAGCAGTCTTTTAATTTCGGGACTAGCGAGATATAGGAGCTCCTACAATGAGCAGTTCTTC
TRBV6-1,-,TRBD2,TRBJ2-5,CASGEASGGQETQYF,TGTGCCAGCGGTGAAGCTAGCGGGGGGCAAGAGACCCAGTACTTC
TRBV12-5,-,-,TRBJ1-2,CASGLISLQGKIYGYTF,TGTGCTAGTGGTTTAATAAGTTTGCAGGGAAAGATCTATGGCTACACCTTC
TRBV6-5,few,-,TRBJ2-2,CASSYTTGELFF,TGTGCCAGCAGTTATACCACCGGGGAGCTGTTTTTT
TRBV7-9,few,-,TRBJ2-7,CASSLEGSPYF,TGTGCCAGCAGCTTAGAAGGGTCGCCGTACTTC
TRBV5-4,-,TRBD1,TRBJ2-5,CASSLEGQGRQTQYF,TGTGCCAGCAGCTTGGAGGGACAGGGTCGGCAGACCCAGTACTTC
TRBV11-2,-,-,TRBJ2-5,CASSPLNTGTQYF,TGTGCCAGCAGCCCACTGAACACGGGGACCCAGTACTTC
TRBV6-5,-,-,TRBJ1-2,CASLGRDYGYTF,TGTGCCAGCCTAGGACGGGACTATGGCTACACCTTC
TRBV29-1,-,-,TRBJ2-3,CSAGLSTDTQYF,TGCAGCGCCGGACTGTCAACAGATACGCAGTATTTT
TRBV7-2,few,TRBD2,TRBJ2-1,CASSPRTSGLNEQFF,TGTGCCAGCAGCCCCCGGACTAGCGGTCTCAATGAGCAGTTCTTC
TRBV12-5,-,-,TRBJ1-1,CASGSPGVNTEAFF,TGTGCTAGTGGCTCCCCGGGGGTAAACACTGAAGCTTTCTTT
TRBV5-8,-,-,TRBJ1-1,CASSKRGGTEAFF,TGTGCCAGCAGCAAGAGGGGGGGGACTGAAGCTTTCTTT
TRBV9,-,-,TRBJ2-7,CASSGGGSQNEQYF,TGTGCCAGCAGCGGAGGGGGTTCCCAAAACGAGCAGTACTTC
TRBV28,few,-,TRBJ2-7,CASRGETYEQYF,TGTGCCAGCAGAGGAGAGACCTACGAGCAGTACTTC
TRBV6-5,-,TRBD1,TRBJ2-7,CASSYTRDSGYEQYF,TGTGCCAGCAGTTACACAAGGGACAGTGGTTACGAGCAGTACTTC
TRBV5-4,-,-,TRBJ2-3,CASSLGGLLSDTQYF,TGTGCCAGCAGCTTGGGGGGGCTTTTGTCAGATACGCAGTATTTT
TRBV7-9,-,TRBD1,TRBJ2-5,CASSRGSGGLQETQYF,TGTGCCAGCAGCCGAGGGTCAGGGGGCCTTCAAGAGACCCAGTACTTC
TRBV29-1,few,TRBD2,TRBJ2-1,CSVPGTSDNEQFF,TGCAGCGTCCCAGGGACTAGCGATAATGAGCAGTTCTTC
TRBV19,few,-,TRBJ2-3,CASSKARTDTQYF,TGTGCCAGTAGTAAGGCCCGCACAGATACGCAGTATTTT
TRBV5-1,few,TRBD1,TRBJ2-6,CASSWTGGGGANVLTF,TGCGCCAGCAGCTGGACAGGGGGTGGTGGGGCCAACGTCCTGACTTTC
TRBV28,once,-,TRBJ2-1,CASSPPLTVYNEQFF,TGTGCCAGCAGTCCCCCCCTGACAGTTTACAATGAGCAGTTCTTC
TRBV5-4,-,TRBD2,TRBJ2-7,CASGSQAGAYEQYF,TGTGCCAGCGGGTCTCAAGCGGGGGCTTACGAGCAGTACTTC
TRBV6-6,-,-,TRBJ1-5,CASRSEDNSNQPQHF,TGTGCCAGCAGATCAGAAGACAATAGCAATCAGCCCCAGCATTTT
TRBV27,few,TRBD1,TRBJ1-5,CASSHRGDQPQHF,TGTGCCAGCAGTCACAGGGGGGATCAGCCCCAGCATTTT
TRBV5-1,few,TRBD1,TRBJ1-2,CASSLDATGTGSGYTF,TGCGCCAGCAGCTTGGATGCTACCGGGACAGGGTCTGGCTACACCTTC
TRBV27,-,TRBD1,TRBJ2-7,CASSMGQGGVQYF,TGTGCCAGCAGTATGGGACAGGGTGGAGTGCAGTACTTC
TRBV18,few,TRBD2,TRBJ2-7,CASSPSLAGFYEQYF,TGTGCCAGCTCACCATCGCTAGCGGGGTTCTACGAGCAGTACTTC
TRBV7-9,-,TRBD1,TRBJ2-7,CASSSIKPGQGVYEQYF,TGTGCCAGCAGCTCCATTAAACCGGGACAGGGGGTATACGAGCAGTACTTC
TRBV4-2,-,TRBD1,TRBJ1-2,CASSQDGQGQVYGYTF,TGTGCCAGCAGCCAAGATGGGCAGGGACAGGTCTATGGCTACACCTTC
TRBV6-1,-,TRBD1,TRBJ1-1,CASSVPPTTGGNTEAFF,TGTGCCAGCAGTGTCCCCCCCACAACAGGGGGGAACACTGAAGCTTTCTTT
TRBV6-4,-,TRBD2,TRBJ2-1,CASSDSAGVNEQFF,TGTGCCAGCAGTGACTCGGCGGGAGTCAATGAGCAGTTCTTC
TRBV21-1,-,-,TRBJ2-2,CASSNPASGVTGELFF,TGTGCCAGCAGCAATCCGGCTAGCGGGGTCACCGGGGAGCTGTTTTTT
TRBV6-1,-,-,TRBJ2-6,CASSDAGPGANVLTF,TGTGCCAGCAGTGACGCGGGACCTGGGGCCAACGTCCTGACTTTC
TRBV5-4,-,-,TRBJ2-4,CASLTTQGAKNIQYF,TGTGCCAGCCTCACTACTCAAGGAGCCAAAAACATTCAGTACTTC
TRBV6-1,-,-,TRBJ2-3,CASSVRRGGTDTQYF,TGTGCCAGCAGTGTCCGCCGAGGGGGCACAGATACGCAGTATTTT
TRBV2,-,TRBD1,TRBJ1-1,CASSEDRDREAFF,TGTGCCAGCAGCGAAGACCGGGACAGGGAAGCTTTCTTT
TRBV7-3,-,TRBD2,TRBJ2-3,CASARGGTDTQYF,TGTGCCAGCGCCCGGGGGGGCACAGATACGCAGTATTTT
TRBV5-1,few,-,TRBJ2-3,CASSFTGGTDTQYF,TGCGCCAGCAGCTTCACGGGGGGCACAGATACGCAGTATTTT
TRBV27,once,-,TRBJ2-6,CASSLYEQGLYSGANVLTF,TGTGCCAGCAGCCTCTATGAACAAGGACTTTACTCTGGGGCCAACGTCCTGACTTTC